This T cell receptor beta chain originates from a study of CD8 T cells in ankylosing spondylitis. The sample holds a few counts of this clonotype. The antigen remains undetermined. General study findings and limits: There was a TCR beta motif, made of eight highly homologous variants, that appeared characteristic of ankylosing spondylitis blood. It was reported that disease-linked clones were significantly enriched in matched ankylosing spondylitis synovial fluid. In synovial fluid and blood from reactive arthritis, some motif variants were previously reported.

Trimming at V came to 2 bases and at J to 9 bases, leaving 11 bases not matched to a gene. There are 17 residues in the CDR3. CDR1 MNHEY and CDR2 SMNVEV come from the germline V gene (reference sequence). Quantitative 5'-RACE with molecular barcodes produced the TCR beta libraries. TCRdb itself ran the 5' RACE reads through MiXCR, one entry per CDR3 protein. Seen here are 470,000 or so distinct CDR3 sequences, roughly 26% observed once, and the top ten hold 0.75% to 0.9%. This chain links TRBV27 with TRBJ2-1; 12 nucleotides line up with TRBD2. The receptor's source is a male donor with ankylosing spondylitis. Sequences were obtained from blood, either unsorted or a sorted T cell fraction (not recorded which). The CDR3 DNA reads TGTGCCAGCAGTTTAGCTAGCGGGAGGGCCTTACTCTCTGAGCAGTTCTTC. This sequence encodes CASSLASGRALLSEQFF.